The clone carrying this T cell receptor beta chain was counted once. CDR3 size: 13 residues. With 10 bases removed from V and 8 bases from J, the gap between germline ends came to 17 bases. Germline V gene sequence: CDR1 MNHEY, CDR2 SVGAGI. Within 2 weeks before study entry, exposed participants met a COVID-19 case. The data were obtained in a study of blood T cell repertoires in COVID-19. On the study more broadly: Sources were T cells, B-cell-depleted T cells, or PBMCs; the material itself was cDNA or gDNA.

Per the authors' pipeline: Amplifying reference gene primers gave estimates of nucleated cell counts. Method: immunoSEQ multiplex PCR; TCRdb's copy keeps in-frame clones and lacks some. That table supplies the V and J calls and clone size; D and trimming were determined from the DNA. This sample carries a few hundred thousand clones, 88% of them seen once, and the ten largest clones take about 0.94%. This clonotype was sampled from a woman in her 30s who had been exposed to COVID-19. Sequenced material: PBMCs or T cells enriched from blood (not recorded which). This chain connects TRBV6-5 to TRBJ1-4; unclear D gene. Here the CDR3 reads CANSGLAFEKLFF. CDR3 nucleotide sequence: TGTGCCAACTCCGGACTAGCATTCGAAAAACTGTTTTTT.